The clone carrying this TCR beta chain came up many times. Its specificity is unknown. The entry originates in a study of T-cell memory formation after mild COVID-19. Study findings and constraints: Clones contracting across day 15 to 85 had a balanced CD4/CD8 profile; later expanding clones leaned CD4+.

TCRdb redid the calling of the 5' RACE reads with MiXCR, one entry per CDR3 protein. The table includes about 270,000 distinct CDR3 sequences, 16% detected once. From germline, CDR1 is SEHNR and CDR2 FQNEAQ (reference sequence). Trimming stripped 3 bases from V and 6 bases from J, with 3 bases between. The CDR3 extends over 11 amino acids. The sequenced sample consisted of PBMCs or a T cell subset sorted from them (not recorded which). The chain combines TRBV7-9 with TRBJ2-1; no clear D. The origin of this receptor is a young man who had mild COVID-19 (a few samples of this study predate the infection). Cell type and time point are not known. This CDR3 is CASSFSNEQFF. The CDR3 bases are TGTGCCAGCAGCTTCAGCAATGAGCAGTTCTTC.